This is a list of T cell receptor beta chains from one sample in a study of blood T cell repertoires in COVID-19. The protocol was immunoSEQ multiplex PCR, while the TCRdb copy is restricted to in-frame clones and leaves out a portion. The table lists some 20,000 clones, around 87% of them singletons, with around 9.9% in the top ten. Material for sequencing was peripheral blood. The receptors were sampled from a human donor in a cohort sampled during active COVID-19. CDR3s include the opening cysteine and the closing phenylalanine or tryptophan. The D gene is left open where the match is weak. Rows give clone size only sometimes, using once, few, many, or a class for an expanded clone.

J	size	D	V	CDR3	DNA
TRBJ1-4	NA	NA	TRBV7-9	CASSLTAPTNEKLFF	TGTGCCAGCAGCTTGACAGCCCCAACTAATGAAAAACTGTTTTTT
TRBJ2-4	NA	NA	TRBV14	CASSQQGFLQYF	TGTGCCAGCAGCCAACAGGGATTTCTCCAGTACTTC
TRBJ2-1	NA	TRBD2	TRBV2	CASRRTSGRAVSYEQFF	TGTGCCAGCAGGCGGACTAGCGGGAGGGCCGTTAGCTATGAGCAGTTCTTC
TRBJ2-2	NA	NA	TRBV5-5	CASSLDQGLSTGELFF	TGTGCCAGCAGCTTGGACCAGGGGTTGAGCACCGGGGAGCTGTTTTTT
TRBJ2-3	NA	NA	TRBV5-4	CASRTGGAPDTQYF	TGTGCCAGCAGGACGGGCGGGGCCCCAGATACGCAGTATTTT
TRBJ2-3	NA	NA	TRBV11-1	CASSLVQGNTQYF	TGTGCCAGCAGCTTGGTCCAGGGAAATACGCAGTATTTT
TRBJ1-3	NA	NA	TRBV14	CASRPDFSGNTIYF	TGTGCCAGCAGACCCGACTTCTCTGGAAACACCATATATTTT
TRBJ2-7	NA	NA	TRBV7-9	CASSIRDSVAGGLYEQYF	TGTGCCAGCAGCATCCGGGACAGTGTCGCGGGAGGTCTCTACGAGCAGTACTTC
TRBJ2-1	once	TRBD2	TRBV7-2	CASSLDRSSGIDEQFF	TGTGCCAGCAGCTTAGATCGGTCTAGCGGGATTGATGAGCAGTTCTTC
TRBJ1-2	once	NA	TRBV19	CASTVDPLGRYGYTF	TGTGCCAGTACGGTGGACCCTCTTGGGAGGTATGGCTACACCTTC
TRBJ1-6	few	NA	TRBV9	CASTQGPSDSPLHF	TGTGCCAGCACCCAGGGCCCGAGTGATTCACCCCTCCACTTT
TRBJ1-1	NA	NA	TRBV2	CASSEQGGTEAFF	TGTGCCAGCAGTGAACAGGGCGGCACTGAAGCTTTCTTT
TRBJ1-1	NA	NA	TRBV2	CASRAGMNTEAFF	TGTGCCAGCAGGGCAGGAATGAACACTGAAGCTTTCTTT
TRBJ2-1	NA	TRBD2	TRBV24-1	CATSVGLAGRAYNEQFF	TGTGCCACCAGTGTGGGACTAGCGGGTCGTGCCTACAATGAGCAGTTCTTC
TRBJ2-1	NA	NA	TRBV3-1/TRBV3-2	CASGGPPPSSYNEQFF	TGTGCTTCCGGGGGTCCGCCTCCCAGCTCCTACAATGAGCAGTTCTTC
TRBJ2-1	NA	NA	TRBV30	CAWSVRNEQFF	TGTGCCTGGAGTGTACGGAATGAGCAGTTCTTC
TRBJ1-5	NA	TRBD1	TRBV28	CASTPLRTGNQPQHF	TGTGCCAGCACCCCCCTTCGGACAGGGAATCAGCCCCAGCATTTT
TRBJ2-2	NA	TRBD2	TRBV2	CASTSGLAGPNTGELFF	TGTGCCAGCACATCAGGACTAGCGGGACCGAACACCGGGGAGCTGTTTTTT
TRBJ2-7	NA	NA	TRBV19	CASSIYDSYEQYF	TGTGCCAGTAGTATTTACGACAGCTACGAGCAGTACTTC
TRBJ2-3	NA	TRBD1	TRBV5-1	CASSLGSVAGQGEDF	TGCGCCAGCAGCTTGGGGTCCGTCGCGGGACAGGGGGAGGATTTT
TRBJ1-1	NA	NA	TRBV19	CASREGARSNTEAFF	TGTGCCAGTCGGGAGGGAGCTCGGTCGAACACTGAAGCTTTCTTT
TRBJ2-1	once	NA	TRBV3-1/TRBV3-2	CASSQRLVNEQFF	TGTGCCAGCAGCCAGCGACTAGTCAATGAGCAGTTCTTC
TRBJ2-1	NA	TRBD2	TRBV30	CAWTPTSGGSYNEQFF	TGTGCCTGGACCCCTACTAGCGGGGGCTCCTACAATGAGCAGTTCTTC
TRBJ1-5	once	TRBD1	TRBV9	CVSSSSGTGDQPQHF	TGTGTCAGCAGCAGCTCCGGGACAGGGGATCAGCCCCAGCATTTT
TRBJ2-7	NA	NA	TRBV19	CASSPRRAYEQYF	TGTGCCAGTAGTCCGCGGAGGGCCTACGAGCAGTACTTC
TRBJ2-7	NA	TRBD2	TRBV5-8	CASSFYSWASGRAEEQYF	TGTGCCAGCAGCTTTTACTCCTGGGCTAGCGGGAGGGCTGAGGAGCAGTACTTC
TRBJ2-7	NA	TRBD1	TRBV18	CASARDRGDGVEQYF	TGTGCCAGCGCGCGGGACAGGGGGGACGGCGTCGAGCAGTACTTC
TRBJ1-5	few	NA	TRBV28	CASSLGVTGLPQHF	TGTGCCAGCAGTTTGGGGGTAACAGGGCTGCCCCAGCATTTT
TRBJ2-1	NA	NA	TRBV27	CASSPWGSSYNEQFF	TGTGCCAGCAGTCCCTGGGGCAGCTCCTACAATGAGCAGTTCTTC